This T cell receptor beta chain emerged from a study of human T cells and chemical hapten exposure. The authors extracted total RNA from unfractionated whole blood. Individual cDNA molecules (in the library) carried attached unique molecular identifiers. Original methodology: Between roughly 20,000 and 690,600 TCRs appeared in each sample, and the median stood at 95,638. TCRdb itself ran the reads through MiXCR, one entry per CDR3 protein. What appears here as the V and J calls and clone size reflects TCRdb's work, not the paper's. This sample has more than 100,000 distinct CDR3 sequences; over 7.5% occur once, and the top ten carry about 1.4%. The TCR sequence derives from a human donor in good health. Some clones in this sample may be carry-over from other donors' samples. The specimen was whole blood.

CDR3 bases: TGTGCCAGCAGCCAAGATTACAGCGATTCCTACAATGAGCAGTTCTTC. Translation gives CASSQDYSDSYNEQFF. This chain links TRBV14 with TRBJ2-1; D not certain. Trimming pared 0 bases from V and 1 base from J, leaving 10 bases between. There are 16 residues in the CDR3. CDR1 and CDR2 (germline): SGHDN, FVKESK. Combining the CDR3 with reference TRBV14 and TRBJ2-1 gives the whole variable domain EAGVTQFPSHSVIEKGQTVTLRCDPISGHDNLYWYRRVMGKEIKFLLHFVKESKQDESGMPNNRFLAERTGGTYSTLKVQPAELEDSGVYFCASSQDYSDSYNEQFFGPGTRLTVL.